The 15 T cell receptor beta chains listed next were all sequenced from one sample in a study of blood T cell repertoires in COVID-19. Profiling relied on immunoSEQ multiplex PCR, and the TCRdb table lists in-frame clones only, not all of them. This table has 240,000 or so clones, approximately 86% appearing once. The sample consisted of peripheral blood. The source is a man in his fifties or sixties who had recovered from COVID-19.

The chain combines TRBV30 with TRBJ1-4; possibly TRBD1 for D (5 bases). The germline V and J ends were trimmed by 0 bases and 5 bases, with 13 bases remaining between them. Germline V gene sequence: CDR1 GTSNPN, CDR2 SVGIG (reference sequence). The CDR3 length is 15 residues. CDR3 nucleotides: TGTGCCTGGAGTGTACTCGACAGCCAGAATGAAAAACTGTTTTTT. This codes for CAWSVLDSQNEKLFF.

V is TRBV18 and J is TRBJ1-1; 7 bases are shared with TRBD1. This CDR3 has 15 residues. The V segment lost 8 bases and the J segment 7 bases; nucleotides outside the gene matches: 16. The V gene's germline CDR1 is KGHSH and CDR2 LQKENI. CDR3 in amino acids: CASTPEQGFLIEAFF. CDR3 nucleotide sequence: TGTGCCAGCACCCCGGAACAGGGGTTCCTGATTGAAGCTTTCTTT. Based on the CDR3 plus reference TRBV18 and TRBJ1-1, the full variable domain is NAGVMQNPRHLVRRRGQEARLRCSPMKGHSHVYWYRQLPEEGLKFMVYLQKENIIDESGMPKERFSAEFPKEGPSILRIQQVVRGDSAAYFCASTPEQGFLIEAFFGQGTRLTVV.

The chain carries TRBV10-3 and TRBJ1-6; D not certain. The CDR3 covers 14 residues. Trimming pared 0 bases from V and 8 bases from J, leaving 8 bases between. CDR1 and CDR2 (germline): ENHRY, SYGVKD. CDR3 in amino acids: CAISESIPDSPLHF. CDR3 DNA: TGTGCCATCAGTGAGTCGATACCAGATTCACCCCTCCACTTT.

The chain couples TRBV15 to TRBJ2-7; 8 bases map to TRBD1. With 6 bases clipped from V and 4 bases from J, the junction kept 5 bases outside the gene matches. Germline values: CDR1 LNHNV, CDR2 YYDKDF (reference sequence). The CDR3 sequence is 13 residues long. CDR3 in DNA: TGTGCCACCAGTAGTAACAGGGGGTACGAGCAGTACGTC. Its protein product is CATSSNRGYEQYV.

The V gene is TRBV7-2, the J gene TRBJ1-6, with no clear D. Per the germline V gene, CDR1 is SGHTA and CDR2 is FQGNSA. V was pared by 5 bases and J by 9 bases, with 8 bases between. The CDR3 is made up of 12 amino acids. CDR3 region: CASSPIPSPLHF. The DNA of the CDR3 is TGTGCCAGCAGCCCTATTCCTTCACCCCTCCACTTT.

This chain uses TRBV2 with TRBJ2-4; D is possibly TRBD1 (6 bases). V gave up 10 bases and J gave up 7 bases, with 29 bases separating them. CDR1 is SNHLY, CDR2 FYNNEI, per germline. The CDR3 length is 17 residues. CDR3 sequence reads: CAIRLQGKQQERNIQYF. The CDR3 DNA reads TGTGCCATCCGACTGCAGGGGAAGCAGCAGGAAAGGAACATTCAGTACTTC.

This chain connects TRBV27 to TRBJ2-1, with a tentative D call TRBD1 (5 bases). V lost 3 bases and J 7 bases, leaving 13 bases between the germline ends. Germline V CDR1 and CDR2: MNHEY, SMNVEV (reference sequence). There are 14 residues in the CDR3. This CDR3 reads CASSLGPGLNEQFF. The DNA for the CDR3 is TGTGCCAGCAGTTTGGGGCCAGGGTTGAATGAGCAGTTCTTC.

The chain is built from TRBV5-5 and TRBJ2-3, with 8 bases identical to TRBD2. The CDR3 sequence is 15 residues long. J was trimmed by 4 bases and V by 0 bases; bases with no gene match: 4. Germline values: CDR1 SGHKS, CDR2 YYEKEE (reference sequence). CDR3 sequence: CASSLDGTSSDTQYF. Written as DNA, the CDR3 is TGTGCCAGCAGCTTGGACGGGACTAGTTCAGATACGCAGTATTTT.

The rearrangement uses TRBV9 and TRBJ2-7; 10 nucleotides match TRBD2. The CDR3 runs 14 residues. Germline loops: CDR1 SGDLS, CDR2 YYNGEE. Losses at the gene ends were 0 bases for V and 6 bases for J; bases not matched to a gene: 3. The DNA of the CDR3 is TGTGCCAGCAGCGTAGAGCTAGCGGGGGCCGAGCAGTACTTC. This gives the protein CASSVELAGAEQYF.

The chain has TRBV29-1 and TRBJ2-2; D is undetermined. There are 14 residues in the CDR3. The germline V gene has CDR1 SQVTM and CDR2 ANQGSEA. Trimming stripped 4 bases from V and 5 bases from J, with 14 bases between. Here the CDR3 reads CSVGAQLGTGELFF. CDR3 nucleotides: TGCAGCGTTGGGGCCCAGTTGGGTACCGGGGAGCTGTTTTTT.

The chain is built from TRBV7-9 and TRBJ1-2; the D gene is possibly TRBD1 (5 bases). This CDR3 is built from 13 residues. The V end was cut by 4 bases, the J end by 4 bases, with 10 bases between. The germline V gene encodes CDR1 SEHNR and CDR2 FQNEAQ (reference sequence). CDR3 bases: TGTGCCAGCAGCTCCGCAGGGTTCTATGGCTACACCTTC. Protein product: CASSSAGFYGYTF.

The chain couples TRBV27 to TRBJ2-7; 7 bases align to TRBD1. CDR1 is MNHEY and CDR2 is SMNVEV in the germline V gene (reference sequence). The CDR3 totals 13 residues. J gave up 4 bases and V 5 bases, and 5 bases lay outside the gene matches. The CDR3 loop is CASSMGQLYEQYF. CDR3 sequence (DNA): TGTGCCAGCAGTATGGGACAGTTATACGAGCAGTACTTC.

The V gene is TRBV19, the J gene TRBJ2-7; D is unresolved. The CDR3 consists of 12 residues. CDR1 is LNHDA, CDR2 SQIVND, per germline (reference sequence). V was clipped by 5 bases and J by 3 bases, with 8 bases between them. Here the CDR3 DNA reads TGTGCCAGTAGTCCGCGCATCTACGAGCAGTACGTC. Translated: CASSPRIYEQYV.

The chain employs TRBV5-6 and TRBJ1-1; 8 bases match TRBD1. CDR3 length equals 13 residues. Germline CDR1 reads SGHDT; CDR2 reads YYEEEE. V lost 4 bases, J lost 10 bases, and 9 bases stayed unmatched. CDR3 in amino acids: CASSLILQGGAFF. The CDR3 DNA reads TGTGCCAGCAGCCTCATACTACAGGGGGGAGCTTTCTTT.

This sequence joins TRBV7-9 and TRBJ1-4; 8 bases agree with TRBD1. The CDR3 is 18 residues long. Trimming removed 5 bases from V and 3 bases from J; junction bases left unmatched: 14. Germline CDR1 and CDR2: SEHNR and FQNEAQ (reference sequence). CDR3 coding DNA: TGTGCCAGCAGCCCGCCTCTCCCGCAACAGGGGGCTAATGAAAAACTGTTTTTT. It encodes CASSPPLPQQGANEKLFF.